This TCR beta chain appears in the sequencing data of a study of T cells after yellow fever vaccination (dated 2019 in TCRdb). Some background on the complete study: The SMART-Seq v4 Ultra Low Input RNA kit was used to prepare libraries from fractions with low cell numbers. Blood samples were taken at several timepoints before and after primary and secondary immunization, and bulk PBMC replicates and cell subsets were isolated. Two healthy male donors, one aged 18 to 29 and one aged 30 to 39 years, were included in the cohort. Bulk TCR alpha and beta repertoires were sequenced longitudinally to track T-cell clones before and after primary and booster YFV17D yellow fever vaccination. The study at large found these results: A small fraction of clonotypes appeared in both the CD4 and CD8 compartments, likely as a result of convergent recombination. Because only a couple of donors were included in the study, the extent to which the findings can be generalized is limited. Compared with the primary T-cell response, the secondary T-cell response was weaker but faster, peaking on day 5 rather than day 15. FACS-sorted repertoires could contain abundant contaminating clonotypes from the bulk population, so computational filtering was required. Most clones expanded after primary vaccination were re-detected after the booster (96% of CD4 and around 88% of CD8), suggesting broad memory maintenance.

In light of the paper, this sample's treatment or condition label describes: live attenuated yellow fever vaccine strain. A standard Ficoll-Paque protocol was used to isolate PBMCs from peripheral blood. Dynabeads CD4 and CD8 positive selection kits were used to isolate CD4 and CD8 T-cell fractions. RNA was extracted with TriZol from bulk PBMCs, CD4 and CD8 fractions, and dextramer-positive and dextramer-negative fractions. On this clonotype: Its antigen target is currently unknown. Per-base quality was not reported, and no clone a single base away is much larger than it.

The reads were generated on an Illumina NovaSeq 6000. Synthesis of TCR cDNA relied on 5'RACE template switching, a step that introduced a universal primer site along with unique molecular identifiers. Priming of cDNA synthesis was performed from both the TCR alpha and TCR beta constant segments. Two PCR steps were used to amplify libraries, with sample barcodes and sequencing adapters being added in the second step. Sequencing of libraries was performed on Illumina HiSeq 2500 (2x100 bp) or NovaSeq (2x150 bp). In the authors' own workflow: Reads were demultiplexed and collapsed into UMI consensus sequences with MIGEC, and V(D)J alignment was performed with MiXCR. Clonotypes responding to the vaccine were identified with edgeR on replicate PBMC samples, with the criteria of FDR below 0.01 and a log2 fold change above 5 up to day 15. Each bulk clonotype was labeled CD4 or CD8 based on which sequenced repertoire, CD4 or CD8, contained the clonotype at higher abundance. The raw public reads went through TCRdb reprocessing: fastp at Q25, MiXCR clone calling, in-frame beta chains kept. Each entry merges the rows of one CDR3 protein and shows their most common DNA and genes. These V and J calls are TCRdb output, not the study's own analysis. This sample has 100,000 to 150,000 distinct CDR3 sequences in its table, and over 8% of those were observed once. Approximately 37% of the sample is in the top ten clones.

The germline V gene specifies SGHAT as CDR1 and FQNNGV as CDR2. Trimming costs V 0 bases and J 1 base, and their ends lie 22 bases apart. Including the terminal cysteine and valine, the CDR3 comprises 19 residues. Solely the CDR3 DNA is kept, with 57 bases framed from the first base. Recombination joined TRBV11-2 with TRBJ2-7; TRBD2 is a possible D gene, resting on 6 matching bases. The TCR originated in a young man who received the YFV17D yellow fever vaccine. The input for sequencing was CD8+ T cells sorted from PBMCs, taken on the day of the yellow fever booster vaccination. The DNA sequence reads TGTGCCAGCAGCTTAGACTCCAGCGGTTATGTAAGCGGGTCCTACGAGCAGTACGTC. Its product reads: CASSLDSSGYVSGSYEQYV.